This T cell receptor beta chain was sequenced in a study of cytomegalovirus exposure and HLA in healthy donors. Primers: 60 Vbeta forward and 13 Jbeta reverse. Sequencing was performed with immunoSEQ multiplex PCR; in TCRdb, only in-frame clones are kept and a portion is missing. The repertoire holds 130,000 or so clones, roughly 73% seen once, with under 2% in the top ten. Regarding the study as a whole: When the data were analyzed later, several of the most significant clusters appeared to be linked to common viral pathogens.

About this clone itself: The antigen remains unidentified.

Germline V gene lookup returns CDR1 LNHNV and CDR2 YYDKDF (reference sequence). The CDR3 has 14 amino acids. V lost 1 base to trimming and J lost 6 bases, with 11 bases between them. Sequences were obtained from PBMCs. This receptor was obtained from a female donor in good health and CMV-seronegative. The chain has TRBV15 and TRBJ2-3; D not resolved. Here the CDR3 DNA reads TGTGCCACCAGCAGAGCAGCTAGTAGGGATACGCAGTATTTT. It translates to CATSRAASRDTQYF.